These 31 T cell receptor beta chains were sequenced from one sample in a study of blood T cells in healthy people across ages. A second PCR of 7 to 11 cycles used a sample-barcoded 5' primer and a J-beta primer mix. TCRdb recomputed calls from the 5' RACE reads with MiXCR, one row per CDR3 protein. The sample includes 1.5 million to 2 million distinct CDR3 sequences, about 50% of them seen just once. Material: blood. The receptors were gathered from a woman aged 40 to 50 in good health.

Details on this clonotype: Mismatch with germline at one junction end may stem from a read error. The chain is built from TRBV4-3 and TRBJ2-7, with D possibly being TRBD1 (6 bases). The CDR3 has 15 amino acids. Germline CDR1 and CDR2: LGHNA and YSLEER. The chain's CDR3 is CASSQDTGNSYEQYF. The CDR3 DNA reads TGTGCCAGCAGCCAAGATACAGGGAACTCCTACGAGCAGTACTTC.

In its sample, this clonotype was seen a few times. Here the CDR3 reads CSARVDSQDTQYF. The CDR3 coding sequence is TGCAGTGCTAGAGTAGACTCTCAAGATACGCAGTATTTT. The chain links TRBV20-1 to TRBJ2-3; no clear D gene. Germline V gene sequence: CDR1 DFQATT, CDR2 SNEGSKA (reference sequence). Trimming removed 1 base from V and 5 bases from J, with 10 bases in between. The CDR3 has 13 residues.

This chain uses TRBV12-3 or TRBV12-4 with TRBJ2-3; 10 bases fit TRBD2. The CDR3 consists of 18 residues. Germline trimming cut 7 bases from V and 1 base from J; bases unmatched to any gene: 14. CDR3 bases: TGTGCCAGCACCTCGGAGGTTGTAGCGGGGGGTCGCACAGATACGCAGTATTTT. It yields the protein CASTSEVVAGGRTDTQYF.

V usage is TRBV14 and J usage is TRBJ2-1; 7 positions match TRBD2. Per the germline V gene, CDR1 is SGHDN and CDR2 is FVKESK. The J segment lost 11 bases and the V segment lost 2 bases, leaving 6 bases of the junction unmatched. The CDR3 spans 13 residues. CDR3 loop: CASSQLKGTKQFF. Written as DNA, the CDR3 is TGTGCCAGCAGCCAATTAAAGGGGACTAAGCAGTTCTTC.

This chain links TRBV7-2 with TRBJ1-5, with a weak D call TRBD1 (6 bases). Germline V gives CDR1 SGHTA, CDR2 FQGNSA. V gave up 4 bases and J gave up 7 bases, with 14 bases separating them. There are 14 residues in the CDR3. CDR3 sequence: CASSSPGQGQPQHF. The CDR3, as DNA: TGTGCCAGCAGCTCGCCCGGCCAGGGGCAGCCCCAGCATTTT.

The chain has TRBV29-1 and TRBJ2-1, with TRBD2 matching 7 bases. V dropped 3 bases and J dropped 4; count of bases not matched to a gene: 6. From germline, CDR1 is SQVTM and CDR2 ANQGSEA. This CDR3 is 14 amino acids long. CDR3 loop: CSVDPSGVYNEQFF. The CDR3 DNA sequence: TGCAGCGTTGATCCCAGCGGGGTATACAATGAGCAGTTCTTC.

With respect to this clonotype: At one boundary the junction diverges from the germline segment, which might be a read error. The chain carries TRBV11-2 and TRBJ2-7, with D perhaps given as TRBD1 or TRBD2 (6 bases each). The DNA end is more similar to TRBJ2-5, so the J call may be wrong. The CDR3 runs to 16 residues. CDR1 is SGHAT and CDR2 is FQNNGV in the germline V gene. Written as DNA, the CDR3 is TGTGCCAGCACCTTAGATCGGGTGGGGGGCTCGGAGACCCAGTACTTC. This codes for CASTLDRVGGSETQYF.

The chain recombines TRBV7-9 with TRBJ2-1, with 15 nucleotides matching TRBD2. The CDR3 contains 20 residues. Trimming cost V 2 bases and J 10 bases; bases outside gene matches: 18. The germline V gene has CDR1 SEHNR and CDR2 FQNEAQ (reference sequence). CDR3 nucleotide sequence: TGTGCCAGCAGCTTATCCCTTCGTGGACTAGCGGGGGGGCCTATTCGAGAGCAGTTCTTC. It yields the protein CASSLSLRGLAGGPIREQFF.

This chain uses TRBV7-3 with TRBJ2-1; the match to TRBD2 covers 8 bases. The CDR3 consists of 15 residues. J gave up 7 bases and V 2 bases, and 7 bases lay outside the gene matches. CDR1 and CDR2 (germline): SGHTA, FQGTGA. CDR3 coding DNA: TGTGCCAGCAGCTTACAAGCGGGGGACTTGAATGAGCAGTTCTTC. This encodes CASSLQAGDLNEQFF.

This clonotype appeared once. V usage is TRBV28 and J usage is TRBJ1-4; tentative D call: TRBD1 (5 bases). Germline loops: CDR1 MDHEN, CDR2 SYDVKM. The CDR3 loop spans 15 amino acids. V lost 1 base and J 4 bases, leaving 10 bases between the germline ends. CDR3 bases: TGTGCCAGCAGTTTATTTGGGGGTTTTAATGAAAAACTGTTTTTT. The encoded protein is CASSLFGGFNEKLFF.

This clonotype has only a few counts. The chain combines TRBV6-4 with TRBJ2-1; D unclear. There are 15 residues in the CDR3. Looked up from germline, CDR1 is MRHNA and CDR2 is SNTAGT. The ends were cut back, 6 bases at V and 0 bases at J, with 12 bases in the middle. CDR3 nucleotide sequence: TGTGCCAGCAGCCGGAGTAAAGGCTCCTACAATGAGCAGTTCTTC. Protein sequence: CASSRSKGSYNEQFF.

The V call is TRBV20-1, the J call TRBJ1-2; 9 positions agree with TRBD1. The germline gives CDR1 DFQATT, CDR2 SNEGSKA (reference sequence). Germline trimming cut 5 bases from V and 6 bases from J; bases unmatched to any gene: 10. CDR3 size: 14 residues. This chain's CDR3 is CSAVSITGGDGYTF. In DNA form, the CDR3 reads TGCAGTGCTGTCTCGATAACAGGGGGCGATGGCTACACCTTC.

The rearrangement links TRBV7-8 to TRBJ2-3, with 8 bases fitting TRBD2. The CDR3 length is 15 residues. Germline V gene lookup returns CDR1 SGHVS and CDR2 FQNEAQ. V gave up 8 bases and J gave up 5 bases; unmatched junction bases: 12. CDR3 region: CASRDTLAGEDTQYF. In DNA, the CDR3 is TGTGCCAGCCGTGACACCCTAGCGGGTGAAGATACGCAGTATTTT.

The CDR3 DNA reads TGCGCCAGCAGCCAGGATACCGACAATCGGGGTGGTTCACCCCTCCACTTT. Amino acids: CASSQDTDNRGGSPLHF. The chain carries TRBV4-3 and TRBJ1-6; no firm D call. CDR1 and CDR2 (germline): LGHNA, YSLEER. V was trimmed by 3 bases and J by 9 bases, leaving 21 bases between them. The CDR3 covers 17 residues.

The chain employs TRBV6-2 or TRBV6-3 and TRBJ1-2; D perhaps matches TRBD1 (5 bases). CDR1 and CDR2 (germline): MNHEY, SVGEGT. V was shortened by 6 bases and J by 0 bases, with 20 bases between the two germline ends. CDR3 size: 17 residues. The CDR3 DNA reads as TGTGCCAGCAGCCGCGGGACGGCCGGTTCACCTAACTATGGCTACACCTTC. Protein: CASSRGTAGSPNYGYTF.

This chain uses TRBV20-1 with TRBJ2-5, with TRBD2 matching 10 bases. V lost 3 bases to trimming and J lost 7 bases; unmatched junction nucleotides: 8. The CDR3 contains 14 residues. Germline V CDR1 and CDR2: DFQATT, SNEGSKA (reference sequence). The CDR3 loop reads CSARVSGGTGTQYF. The CDR3 region has the DNA TGCAGTGCTAGGGTTAGCGGGGGGACGGGGACCCAGTACTTC.

The CDR3 nucleotides are TGTGCCAGCAGCCAGGACGGGGGGGCCTTCGGTGAGCAGTTCTTC. Translating it yields CASSQDGGAFGEQFF. The rearrangement uses TRBV7-2 and TRBJ2-1, with TRBD2 matching 8 bases. Per the germline V gene, CDR1 is SGHTA and CDR2 is FQGNSA. V dropped 5 bases and J dropped 9; count of bases not matched to a gene: 12. The CDR3 runs to 15 residues.

The chain recombines TRBV20-1 with TRBJ2-7, with TRBD2 matching over 13 bases. Germline V gene data show CDR1 as DFQATT and CDR2 as SNEGSKA (reference sequence). This CDR3 is 15 amino acids long. Unmatched junction bases numbered 5, after V lost 1 base and J lost 5 bases. The chain's CDR3 is CSARVLAGGRNEQYF. CDR3 coding DNA: TGCAGTGCTAGAGTACTAGCGGGGGGGCGAAACGAGCAGTACTTC.

This clonotype was seen many times. The genes are TRBV4-2 and TRBJ2-4; the match to TRBD2 covers 13 bases. Looked up from germline, CDR1 is LGHNA and CDR2 is YNFKEQ. CDR3 length: 19 amino acids. V trimming: 4 bases; J trimming: 0 bases; junction bases outside the gene matches: 9. The DNA for the CDR3 is TGTGCCAGCAGCCTGGAGACTAGCGGGGGGTCGGCAGCCAAAAACATTCAGTACTTC. Amino acid sequence: CASSLETSGGSAAKNIQYF.

This clonotype was picked up a small number of times. The rearrangement links TRBV24-1 to TRBJ2-1; the D gene is possibly TRBD2 (5 bases). The V gene lost 3 bases and the J gene lost 6 bases, with 14 bases spanning the gap. The CDR3 totals 15 residues. Per the germline V gene, CDR1 is KGHDR and CDR2 is SFDVKD. The CDR3, as DNA: TGTGCCACCAGTGATCGGGGAGAAGGGCGCAATGAGCAGTTCTTC. It encodes CATSDRGEGRNEQFF.

This clonotype was recorded a few times. This sequence joins TRBV20-1 and TRBJ1-5; D is possibly TRBD1 (6 bases). The CDR3 length is 15 residues. The V gene's germline CDR1 is DFQATT and CDR2 SNEGSKA (reference sequence). V lost 3 bases and J 0 bases, leaving 12 bases between the germline ends. In nucleotides, the CDR3 is TGCAGTGCTAGCAGACAGGACCTTAGCAATCAGCCCCAGCATTTT. Translating gives CSASRQDLSNQPQHF.

The chain combines TRBV7-6 with TRBJ2-6; the match to TRBD2 covers 7 bases. V was pared by 1 base and J by 2 bases, with 8 bases of the junction left unmatched. The CDR3 spans 18 residues. CDR1 is SGHVS and CDR2 is FNYEAQ in the germline V gene. CDR3 nucleotides: TGTGCCAGCAGCTTAGGCCCCGCGGGGGTCACTGGGGCCAACGTCCTGACTTTC. Its protein product is CASSLGPAGVTGANVLTF.

This clonotype was found once. The chain has TRBV5-1 and TRBJ1-2; D gene ambiguous. The V and J ends lost 0 bases and 12 bases respectively, with 18 bases between them. Germline V CDR1 and CDR2: SGHRS, YFSETQ. The CDR3 runs 14 residues. Here the CDR3 reads CASSLESVFGGNTF. The CDR3 region has the DNA TGCGCCAGCAGCTTGGAATCGGTTTTTGGAGGCAACACCTTC.

DNA for the CDR3: TGCGCCAGCAGCTTGATGTCCCCGCCCTACGAGCAGTACTTC. Translation: CASSLMSPPYEQYF. This chain joins TRBV5-1 and TRBJ2-7; no clear D gene. The CDR3 covers 14 residues. CDR1 is SGHRS and CDR2 is YFSETQ in the germline V gene. Trimming took 1 base from V and 2 from J, leaving 10 bases between them.

The chain recombines TRBV28 with TRBJ2-7; possibly TRBD2 for D (5 bases). CDR3 length equals 13 residues. CDR1 is MDHEN and CDR2 is SYDVKM in the germline V gene. Trimming removed 7 bases from V and 10 bases from J, with 20 bases in between. The CDR3: CASTLRVPQSQYF. The DNA of the CDR3 is TGTGCCAGCACCCTGAGGGTTCCACAATCCCAGTACTTC.

This chain links TRBV20-1 with TRBJ2-3, with no clear D. V was clipped by 6 bases and J by 3 bases, with 7 bases between them. There are 11 residues in the CDR3. Germline CDR1 DFQATT, CDR2 SNEGSKA (reference sequence). The CDR3 here is CSARMTDTQYF. CDR3 in DNA: TGCAGTGCACGAATGACAGATACGCAGTATTTT.

The chain joins TRBV20-1 to TRBJ2-5, with 11 positions matching TRBD2. Trimming removed 5 bases from V and 4 bases from J; junction bases left unmatched: 18. The CDR3 runs to 18 residues. CDR1 and CDR2 from the germline V gene are DFQATT and SNEGSKA (reference sequence). DNA of the CDR3: TGCAGTGCTTTACCCTTTAGCGGGGGGGCCCGTCTTTCAGAGACCCAGTACTTC. Protein: CSALPFSGGARLSETQYF.

This clonotype has a handful of counts. The chain links TRBV6-2 or TRBV6-3 to TRBJ2-1; 12 bases agree with TRBD2. The CDR3 totals 17 residues. CDR1 is MNHEY and CDR2 is SVGEGT in the germline V gene. The trim removed 5 bases at V and 8 bases at J, leaving 13 bases unmatched. CDR3 in amino acids: CASSPDRLAGAPDEQFF. The CDR3 DNA follows: TGTGCCAGCAGTCCCGACCGACTAGCGGGGGCCCCGGATGAGCAGTTCTTC.

This chain links TRBV11-2 with TRBJ2-1; D gene unclear. From germline, CDR1 is SGHAT and CDR2 FQNNGV. The CDR3 runs 16 residues. V lost 0 bases, J lost 8 bases, and 17 bases lay in between. CDR3 amino acids: CASSLDTVVVIHEQFF. DNA of the CDR3: TGTGCCAGCAGCTTAGATACGGTAGTAGTAATCCATGAGCAGTTCTTC.

The CDR3 bases are TGTGCCAGCAGCTTGGTGCCGACAGGGGTGGAGAAACTGTTTTTT. Translation gives CASSLVPTGVEKLFF. The J gene is TRBJ1-4, the V gene TRBV5-5, with 8 bases fitting TRBD1. CDR3 length: 15 amino acids. V dropped 0 bases and J dropped 11; count of bases not matched to a gene: 9. Germline-derived CDR1 and CDR2 are SGHKS and YYEKEE (reference sequence).

The V call is TRBV9, the J call TRBJ2-7; no reliable D call. The J call may not be correct, given that the DNA end is closer to TRBJ2-5. From germline, CDR1 is SGDLS and CDR2 YYNGEE. CDR3 length: 13 amino acids. This chain's CDR3 is CASSVAHLETQYF. CDR3 sequence (DNA): TGTGCCAGCAGCGTAGCACATCTAGAGACCCAGTACTTC.